The 9 T cell receptor beta chains listed next were all sequenced from one sample in a study of shared clonotypes between healthy human individuals. Measured with immunoSEQ multiplex PCR; TCRdb has only the in-frame clones, and not every one. The repertoire holds 2.3 million or so clones, with more than 80% as singletons. The material sequenced was naive CD4+ T cells from PBMCs. Documented subset: CD45RA+ positively selected. The source of these receptors is a man between 18 and 29 years old in good health. Some clones in this sample may be carry-over from other donors' samples.

V gene TRBV5-6 combines with J gene TRBJ1-4; tentatively, D is TRBD1 (5 bases). The CDR3 loop spans 14 amino acids. CDR1 is SGHDT, CDR2 YYEEEE, per germline. The V end lost 5 bases, the J end lost 7 bases, and 15 bases lay between the germline ends. This CDR3 reads CASSQTAGAEKLFF. DNA of the CDR3: TGTGCCAGCAGTCAAACCGCCGGGGCTGAAAAACTGTTTTTT.

The chain is built from TRBV7-3 and TRBJ2-1, with D maybe TRBD2 (5 bases). Germline CDR1 and CDR2: SGHTA and FQGTGA. This CDR3 has 13 residues. V shed 5 bases and J shed 2 bases, with 7 bases lying between them. The CDR3 protein is CASSVGTYNEQFF. Written as DNA, the CDR3 is TGTGCCAGCAGCGTCGGGACCTACAATGAGCAGTTCTTC.

V gene TRBV4-1 combines with J gene TRBJ2-7; D may match TRBD1 or TRBD2 (5 bases each). The CDR3 is made up of 15 amino acids. The germline V gene encodes CDR1 MGHRA and CDR2 YSYEKL. The germline V and J ends were trimmed by 1 base and 6 bases, with 16 bases remaining between them. The CDR3 is CASSQVGLGEGEQYF. DNA of the CDR3: TGCGCCAGCAGCCAAGTAGGATTGGGGGAAGGCGAGCAGTACTTC.

The chain recombines TRBV28 with TRBJ1-4; tentative D call: TRBD1 (6 bases). The CDR3 consists of 17 residues. CDR1 and CDR2 from the germline V gene are MDHEN and SYDVKM. The germline V and J ends were trimmed by 3 bases and 2 bases, with 16 bases remaining between them. The CDR3 region is CASSLPGGQSTNEKLFF. CDR3 DNA: TGTGCCAGCAGTTTGCCCGGGGGGCAATCGACTAATGAAAAACTGTTTTTT.

The chain couples TRBV28 to TRBJ1-2, with D possibly being TRBD1 (5 bases). V lost 6 bases and J 4 bases, leaving 15 bases between the germline ends. The length of the CDR3 is 14 residues. CDR1 and CDR2 from the germline V gene are MDHEN and SYDVKM. Written as DNA, the CDR3 is TGTGCCAGCAGCTGGACGGACAAGGTCTATGGCTACACCTTC. It codes for CASSWTDKVYGYTF.

The V and J genes are TRBV6-1 and TRBJ2-6; no definite D call. Trimming removed 2 bases from V and 0 bases from J, with 8 bases in between. CDR1 and CDR2 (germline): MNHNS, SASEGT. The CDR3 covers 16 residues. This CDR3 is CASSEPAYSGANVLTF. The CDR3 DNA follows: TGTGCCAGCAGTGAACCGGCCTACTCTGGGGCCAACGTCCTGACTTTC.

The chain combines TRBV9 with TRBJ2-5, with D perhaps matching TRBD1 (6 bases). V was pared by 4 bases and J by 0 bases, with 10 bases between. This CDR3 region has 14 residues. CDR1 and CDR2 (germline): SGDLS, YYNGEE. The CDR3 nucleotides read TGTGCCAGCAGCACCCAGGGGAACCAAGAGACCCAGTACTTC. Its protein is CASSTQGNQETQYF.

CDR3 in DNA: TGCGCCAGCAGCTTGTCGCTCGCTAACTATGGCTACACCTTC. As protein: CASSLSLANYGYTF. This sequence joins TRBV5-1 and TRBJ1-2; D is unclear. The CDR3 covers 14 residues. Germline V gene sequence: CDR1 SGHRS, CDR2 YFSETQ. Trimming left V 1 base short and J 0 bases short, with 7 bases between.

The chain employs TRBV4-2 and TRBJ1-1; no clear D gene. Between the trimmed V and J ends, which lost 0 bases and 2 bases, there was a span of 7 bases. Germline V gene lookup returns CDR1 LGHNA and CDR2 YNFKEQ. The CDR3 has 14 amino acids. CDR3 bases: TGTGCCAGCAGCCAAGACAGAGCAAACACTGAAGCTTTCTTT. Translating gives CASSQDRANTEAFF.